This T cell receptor (beta chain) is from a study of blood T cell dynamics during melanoma immunotherapy. General study points: Whether repertoire-driving clones were melanoma-specific could not be determined. Disease-control patients' PBMC repertoires became either more clonal or more diverse at W3.

V was shortened by 5 bases and J by 2 bases, with 12 bases between the two germline ends. CDR1 is MDHEN, CDR2 SYDVKM, per germline. The length of the CDR3 is 14 residues. About this clone: Its antigen is unidentified.

Time point noted: week 3, after first cycle of checkpoint inhibitor. At 12 weeks after first infusion, RECIST 1.1 defined response for most patients. A fixed DNA input of 350 ng was used per bulk PBMC sample. TCRdb keeps only in-frame clones here, not all; method: immunoSEQ multiplex PCR. The repertoire consists of 25,000 to 35,000 clones, with approximately 80% occurring once and the leading ten covering around a tenth. This clonotype was obtained from a human donor with melanoma. The rearrangement joins TRBV28 to TRBJ1-2, with D possibly being TRBD1 (6 bases). The input for sequencing was blood, taken from a patient treated with checkpoint blockade. The CDR3 region has the DNA TGTGCCAGCAGTCGAACAGGGAGGAACTATGGCTACACCTTC. Translating it yields CASSRTGRNYGYTF.